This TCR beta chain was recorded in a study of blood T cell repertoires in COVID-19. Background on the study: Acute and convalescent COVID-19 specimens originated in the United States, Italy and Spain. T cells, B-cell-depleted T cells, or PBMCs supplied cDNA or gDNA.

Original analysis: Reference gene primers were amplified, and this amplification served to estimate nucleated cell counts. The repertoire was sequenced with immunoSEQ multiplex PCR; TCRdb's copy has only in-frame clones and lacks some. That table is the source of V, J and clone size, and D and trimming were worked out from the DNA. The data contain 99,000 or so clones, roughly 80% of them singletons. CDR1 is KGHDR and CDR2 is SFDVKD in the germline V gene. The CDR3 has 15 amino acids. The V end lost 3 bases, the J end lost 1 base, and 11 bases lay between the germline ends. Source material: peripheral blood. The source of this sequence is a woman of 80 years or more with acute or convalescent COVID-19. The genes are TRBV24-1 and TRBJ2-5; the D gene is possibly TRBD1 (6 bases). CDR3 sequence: CATSDRTAPQETQYF. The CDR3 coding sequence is TGTGCCACCAGTGATAGGACAGCACCCCAAGAGACCCAGTACTTC.